This T cell receptor beta chain was documented in a study of OX40 agonist ivuxolimab in advanced cancers. Some clones are missing from TCRdb's copy, which holds only in-frame ones; the method was immunoSEQ multiplex PCR. The sample has fewer than 100,000 clones, roughly nine tenths seen once. The CDR3 runs 19 residues. Study-wide results and caveats: CD8+ T cells showed, on average, more clonal expansion than CD4+ cells.

With regard to this clone: No antigen is known for it.

The starting material was CD4+ or CD8+ T cells sorted from blood, obtained in a trial of the OX40 agonist ivuxolimab. The chain uses TRBV21-1 and TRBJ2-1; TRBD2, the D gene given by the table, was not confirmed from the DNA. TRBV21-1 is labeled a pseudogene. This clonotype was sampled from an adult with an advanced solid tumor such as melanoma, head and neck, liver or kidney cancer. This CDR3 is CASSKAPDLSPPRRNEQFF. The DNA of the CDR3 is TGTGCCAGCAGCAAGGCTCCGGATCTTTCGCCTCCCCGGCGGAATGAGCAGTTCTTC.